Listed here are 28 T cell receptor beta chains from one sample, sequenced in a study of PD-L1 blockade in urothelial cancer. Described time point: pretreatment peripheral blood. Sequencing was performed with immunoSEQ multiplex PCR; in TCRdb, only in-frame clones are kept and a portion is missing. The data contain under 40,000 clones, 82% of them singletons. Sequenced here: PBMCs, sampled around atezolizumab (anti-PD-L1) treatment. These TCRs come from a man between 60 and 75 years old with urothelial cancer.

This chain links TRBV2 with TRBJ1-6; 8 bases agree with TRBD1. Germline trimming cut 6 bases from V and 5 bases from J; bases unmatched to any gene: 6. The CDR3 contains 15 residues. Germline loops: CDR1 SNHLY, CDR2 FYNNEI. The CDR3 DNA sequence: TGTGCCAGCAGCGGACAGGGTCGGGATAATTCACCCCTCCACTTT. As protein: CASSGQGRDNSPLHF.

The chain recombines TRBV5-6 with TRBJ2-5, with TRBD1 identical over 8 bases. Germline V gene data show CDR1 as SGHDT and CDR2 as YYEEEE. The J segment lost 5 bases and the V segment lost 4 bases, leaving 7 bases of the junction unmatched. This CDR3 contains 14 residues. CDR3 residues: CASSAQGARETQYF. CDR3 nucleotide sequence: TGTGCCAGCAGCGCCCAGGGGGCCCGGGAGACCCAGTACTTC.

This rearrangement joins TRBV15 to TRBJ2-3; D possibly corresponds to TRBD1 (5 bases). CDR3 length: 18 residues. Per germline, CDR1 LNHNV and CDR2 YYDKDF (reference sequence). V lost 0 bases and J lost 2, with 18 bases in between. The CDR3 DNA is TGTGCCACCAGCAGAGATCGGGTCTTGGGGCGATTCACAGATACGCAGTATTTT. Its translation: CATSRDRVLGRFTDTQYF.

J is TRBJ2-1 and V is TRBV29-1, with 9 bases identical to TRBD2. The CDR3 sequence is 14 residues long. The germline CDR1 and CDR2 sequences are SQVTM and ANQGSEA. The ends lost 6 bases at V and 8 bases at J; junction bases unmatched: 11. CDR3 region: CSVGPGLALHEQFF. CDR3 nucleotides: TGCAGCGTCGGACCGGGACTAGCTTTACATGAGCAGTTCTTC.

V is TRBV6-5 and J is TRBJ2-3; 7 bases align to TRBD1. J gave up 3 bases and V 5 bases, and 8 bases lay outside the gene matches. The germline V gene encodes CDR1 MNHEY and CDR2 SVGAGI. The CDR3 runs to 15 residues. Here the CDR3 reads CASSLGQVGTDTQYF. DNA for the CDR3: TGTGCCAGCAGTCTTGGACAGGTTGGAACAGATACGCAGTATTTT.

The chain uses TRBV7-9 and TRBJ2-6, with unresolved D. V lost 3 bases and J lost 0, with 15 bases in between. CDR1 SEHNR and CDR2 FQNEAQ come from the germline V gene (reference sequence). The CDR3 contains 18 residues. This CDR3 reads CASSFSFSVLSGANVLTF. For the CDR3, the DNA is TGTGCCAGCAGCTTTAGCTTTTCAGTTCTCTCTGGGGCCAACGTCCTGACTTTC.

The chain links TRBV30 to TRBJ2-7, with TRBD2 as a possible D gene (7 bases). The V end was cut by 8 bases, the J end by 0 bases, with 17 bases between. The CDR3 length is 14 residues. Germline V gene lookup returns CDR1 GTSNPN and CDR2 SVGIG (reference sequence). CDR3 bases: TGTGCCGGACGGACAGCGGGGAACTCCTACGAGCAGTACTTC. Protein sequence: CAGRTAGNSYEQYF. Based on the CDR3 plus reference TRBV30 and TRBJ2-7, the full variable domain is SQTIHQWPATLVQPVGSPLSLECTVEGTSNPNLYWYRQAAGRGLQLLFYSVGIGQISSEVPQNLSASRPQDRQFILSSKKLLLSDSGFYLCAGRTAGNSYEQYFGPGTRLTVT.

The chain has TRBV11-2 and TRBJ2-7, with D possibly TRBD1 on 5 matching bases. Germline assignment: CDR1 SGHAT and CDR2 FQNNGV. This CDR3 has 15 amino acids. The V and J ends lost 0 bases and 6 bases respectively, with 15 bases between them. The CDR3 loop reads CASSLEYQGNGEQYF. CDR3 nucleotide sequence: TGTGCCAGCAGCTTAGAATACCAGGGAAATGGCGAGCAGTACTTC.

The V and J genes are TRBV11-3 and TRBJ2-5; D uncertain. V was pared by 2 bases and J by 1 base, with 5 bases between. CDR3 length equals 13 residues. CDR1 and CDR2 (germline): SGHNT, YENEEA. The CDR3 DNA reads as TGTGCCAGCAGCTTAAATAGCCAAGAGACCCAGTACTTC. It encodes CASSLNSQETQYF. The full variable domain, in which reference TRBV11-3 and TRBJ2-5 provide the parts outside the CDR3, is EAGVVQSPRYKIIEKKQPVAFWCNPISGHNTLYWYLQNLGQGPELLIRYENEEAVDDSQLPKDRFSAERLKGVDSTLKIQPAELGDSAVYLCASSLNSQETQYFGPGTRLLVL.

This rearrangement joins TRBV7-9 to TRBJ1-2; unclear D gene. This CDR3 has 12 residues. Per germline, CDR1 SEHNR and CDR2 FQNEAQ (reference sequence). The V gene lost 4 bases and the J gene lost 3 bases, with 6 bases spanning the gap. In nucleotides, the CDR3 is TGTGCCAGCAGCTCGGGGTACTATGGCTACACCTTC. It encodes CASSSGYYGYTF.

The chain has TRBV15 and TRBJ1-2, with 7 nucleotides matching TRBD1. The CDR3 spans 12 residues. The V gene's germline CDR1 is LNHNV and CDR2 YYDKDF (reference sequence). Trimming removed 3 bases from V and 8 bases from J; junction bases left unmatched: 3. Here the CDR3 DNA reads TGTGCCACCAGCAGGGCCAGGGGGGGCTACACCTTC. It is translated as CATSRARGGYTF.

A remark on this clone: It is likely a read error, because the conserved phenylalanine at the end of the CDR3 is missing. The DNA is omitted, as the CDR3 cannot be located on it reliably, and the CDR3 follows TCRdb's listing. V is TRBV15 and J is TRBJ2-7; the table calls TRBD1, which could not be checked here. Germline lookup yields CDR1 LNHNV and CDR2 YYDKDF (reference sequence). Including both end residues, the CDR3 is 13 amino acids long. The CDR3 reads CATSRDLRDRRSL.

This chain connects TRBV28 to TRBJ1-3; no clear D gene. Germline assignment: CDR1 MDHEN and CDR2 SYDVKM. V was shortened by 5 bases and J by 8 bases, with 19 bases between the two germline ends. The CDR3 contains 15 residues. CDR3 region: CASSVESGPGDTIYF. The DNA for the CDR3 is TGTGCCAGCAGTGTGGAATCCGGACCCGGGGACACCATATATTTT.

V usage is TRBV7-6 and J usage is TRBJ2-3, with TRBD2 identical over 7 bases. The V gene's germline CDR1 is SGHVS and CDR2 FNYEAQ. J lost 2 bases, V lost 3 bases, and 8 bases had no gene match. The CDR3 is 16 amino acids. The CDR3 nucleotides read TGTGCCAGCAGCTTCCGGGAGGTAGAGTTCACAGATACGCAGTATTTT. This codes for CASSFREVEFTDTQYF.

The chain employs TRBV5-1 and TRBJ2-1, with D possibly TRBD2 on 5 matching bases. Germline V lookup: CDR1 SGHRS, CDR2 YFSETQ. CDR3 length: 15 residues. Trimming stripped 6 bases from V and 5 bases from J, with 18 bases between. The CDR3 DNA reads TGCGCCAGCAAGTACCTAGCCGTACAACACAATGAGCAGTTCTTC. Translation: CASKYLAVQHNEQFF.

The V gene is TRBV23-1, the J gene TRBJ2-5, with D possibly TRBD1 on 5 matching bases. TRBV23-1 is filed as an ORF, its function uncertain. Trimming removed 2 bases from V and 1 base from J, with 23 bases in between. The CDR3 contains 19 residues. CDR3 DNA sequence: TGCGCCAGCAGTCAACCCCTCCCAAAGGACACGCAACTCCAAGAGACCCAGTACTTC. This encodes CASSQPLPKDTQLQETQYF.

J is TRBJ2-1 and V is TRBV5-1, with TRBD2 as a possible D gene (6 bases). The V gene's germline CDR1 is SGHRS and CDR2 YFSETQ. The CDR3 contains 16 residues. Trimming cost V 2 bases and J 3 bases, with 15 bases left between them. The CDR3 DNA reads as TGCGCCAGCAGCTTCTCCGTGGGGGGTCGCTACAATGAGCAGTTCTTC. Its protein is CASSFSVGGRYNEQFF.

The chain has TRBV28 and TRBJ2-3; D is possibly TRBD1 (6 bases). Trimming removed 3 bases at V and 0 bases at J, with 10 bases between. Germline CDR1 MDHEN, CDR2 SYDVKM. The CDR3 contains 15 residues. The CDR3 bases are TGTGCCAGCAGTTTCGGGGACATTAGCACAGATACGCAGTATTTT. The encoded protein is CASSFGDISTDTQYF.

The chain employs TRBV10-3 and TRBJ2-5; TRBD1 matches at 9 bases. CDR1 and CDR2 (germline): ENHRY, SYGVKD. This CDR3 is built from 17 residues. V shed 0 bases, J shed 4 bases, and the junction held 9 bases outside the gene matches. CDR3 nucleotides: TGTGCCATCAGTGAGTCGCGCCGGGACAGGGTGGGAGAGACCCAGTACTTC. Translation gives CAISESRRDRVGETQYF.

This clone was found a few times. The junction shows a germline mismatch at one end, possibly a read error. The genes are TRBV20-1 and TRBJ2-7; 7 bases are a match to TRBD1. The CDR3 length is 11 residues. CDR1 is DFQATT, CDR2 SNEGSKA, per germline (reference sequence). CDR3 in DNA: TGCAGTGCTAGAGGGGACAGTTTTTGGAACTTC. Its protein is CSARGDSFWNF.

The chain carries TRBV6-1 and TRBJ1-5; D not resolved. The germline gives CDR1 MNHNS, CDR2 SASEGT. The V end lost 0 bases, the J end lost 6 bases, and 9 bases lay between the germline ends. There are 14 residues in the CDR3. CDR3 sequence reads: CASSEASGIQPQHF. CDR3 sequence (DNA): TGTGCCAGCAGTGAAGCCTCCGGGATTCAGCCCCAGCATTTT.

The gene calls are TRBV29-1 and TRBJ1-2, with D perhaps matching TRBD1 (5 bases). CDR3 length: 12 residues. The ends were cut back, 7 bases at V and 4 bases at J, with 13 bases in the middle. Germline-derived CDR1 and CDR2 are SQVTM and ANQGSEA. The CDR3 reads CSAETEAYGYTF. CDR3 coding DNA: TGCAGCGCCGAGACAGAAGCCTATGGCTACACCTTC.

The chain is built from TRBV2 and TRBJ1-1, with 9 bases lining up with TRBD1. Trimming took 5 bases from V and 6 from J; bases not matched to a gene: 13. The CDR3 covers 16 residues. CDR1 and CDR2 from the germline V gene are SNHLY and FYNNEI. The CDR3 region is CASSQLPGQGSPEAFF. The CDR3 nucleotides read TGTGCCAGCAGTCAACTCCCGGGACAGGGATCGCCTGAAGCTTTCTTT.

V and J are TRBV7-9 and TRBJ1-3; TRBD1 agrees at 12 bases. Germline-derived CDR1 and CDR2 are SEHNR and FQNEAQ (reference sequence). The V and J ends lost 4 bases and 6 bases, in that order; junction bases with no gene match: 7. The CDR3 is made up of 16 amino acids. In DNA form, the CDR3 reads TGTGCCAGCAGCTCGGGACAGGGGGCTGGCGAAAACACCATATATTTT. Protein sequence: CASSSGQGAGENTIYF. Complete variable domain (other parts from reference TRBV7-9 and TRBJ1-3): DTGVSQNPRHKITKRGQNVTFRCDPISEHNRLYWYRQTLGQGPEFLTYFQNEAQLEKSRLLSDRFSAERPKGSFSTLEIQRTEQGDSAMYLCASSSGQGAGENTIYFGEGSWLTVV.

The V and J genes are TRBV6-1 and TRBJ1-5; D unclear. The V and J ends lost 1 base and 2 bases respectively, with 6 bases between them. CDR1 MNHNS and CDR2 SASEGT come from the germline V gene. CDR3 size: 14 residues. The CDR3 DNA is TGTGCCAGCAGTGAAGGCAGGCGCAATCAGCCCCAGCATTTT. Protein: CASSEGRRNQPQHF.

The chain carries TRBV4-1 and TRBJ1-5; unclear D gene. Germline CDR1 is MGHRA and CDR2 is YSYEKL. This CDR3 has 15 residues. The V end was cut by 0 bases, the J end by 0 bases, with 6 bases between. This CDR3 reads CASSQDQYSNQPQHF. The CDR3 bases are TGCGCCAGCAGCCAAGATCAGTATAGCAATCAGCCCCAGCATTTT.

The chain employs TRBV28 and TRBJ1-3; maybe TRBD1 (6 bases). The germline V and J ends were trimmed by 7 bases and 2 bases, with 18 bases remaining between them. This CDR3 has 16 residues. Per germline, CDR1 MDHEN and CDR2 SYDVKM. The CDR3 sequence is CASTETGEIAGNTIYF. The CDR3 DNA follows: TGTGCCAGCACCGAGACAGGTGAAATTGCTGGAAACACCATATATTTT. The full variable domain, rest sourced from reference TRBV28 and TRBJ1-3, is DVKVTQSSRYLVKRTGEKVFLECVQDMDHENMFWYRQDPGLGLRLIYFSYDVKMKEKGDIPEGYSVSREKKERFSLILESASTNQTSMYLCASTETGEIAGNTIYFGEGSWLTVV.

This rearrangement joins TRBV14 to TRBJ2-5; perhaps TRBD2 as D (6 bases). Germline V lookup: CDR1 SGHDN, CDR2 FVKESK. V lost 1 base and J lost 5, with 8 bases in between. The CDR3 has 13 residues. The DNA for the CDR3 is TGTGCCAGCAGCCAAGGACTAGAGGAGACCCAGTACTTC. Translated, it gives CASSQGLEETQYF.